The next 20 T cell receptor beta chains were all read from a single sample in a study of cytomegalovirus exposure and HLA in healthy donors. Primers included in the PCR were 60 Vbeta and 13 Jbeta primers. Sequenced by immunoSEQ multiplex PCR; TCRdb stores in-frame clones only, minus some. The table has 150,000 to 250,000 clones, 75% to 85% seen once. Sequencing was done on a sample of PBMCs. All receptors derive from a girl aged 5 to 17 in good health and CMV-seropositive.

The chain joins TRBV6-5 to TRBJ2-2; 10 bases line up with TRBD1. The CDR3 runs to 14 residues. The trim removed 10 bases at V and 9 bases at J, leaving 11 bases unmatched. Germline V gene sequence: CDR1 MNHEY, CDR2 SVGAGI. The CDR3 sequence: CATLRTGGIRELFF. CDR3 bases: TGTGCCACCCTAAGGACAGGGGGAATCCGGGAGCTGTTTTTT.

This chain connects TRBV7-8 to TRBJ1-4, with D uncertain. The CDR3 totals 19 residues. The V gene lost 1 base and the J gene lost 8 bases, with 26 bases spanning the gap. Per germline, CDR1 SGHVS and CDR2 FQNEAQ. The CDR3 loop is CASSLGFGGLSGHGEKLFF. CDR3 DNA sequence: TGTGCCAGCAGCTTAGGATTCGGTGGGTTAAGCGGCCACGGAGAAAAACTGTTTTTT. The full variable domain, in which reference TRBV7-8 and TRBJ1-4 provide the parts outside the CDR3, is GAGVSQSPRYKVAKRGQDVALRCDPISGHVSLFWYQQALGQGPEFLTYFQNEAQLDKSGLPSDRFFAERPEGSVSTLKIQRTQQEDSAVYLCASSLGFGGLSGHGEKLFFGSGTQLSVL.

This chain links TRBV4-2 with TRBJ1-5; D perhaps matches TRBD1 (6 bases). The CDR3 is 15 residues long. V was shortened by 0 bases and J by 5 bases, with 11 bases between the two germline ends. Germline V gives CDR1 LGHNA, CDR2 YNFKEQ. The CDR3 sequence: CASSQDTGRDQPQHF. CDR3 coding DNA: TGTGCCAGCAGCCAAGATACAGGGAGGGATCAGCCCCAGCATTTT.

The rearrangement joins TRBV4-1 to TRBJ2-5, with D perhaps matching TRBD2 (5 bases). Between the trimmed V and J ends, which lost 0 bases and 5 bases, there was a span of 31 bases. Germline V gene lookup returns CDR1 MGHRA and CDR2 YSYEKL. This CDR3 contains 21 residues. The CDR3, as DNA: TGCGCCAGCAGCCAAGATTCGTCCAGCAGACCCTTGACGAGGGCCTGGGAGACCCAGTACTTC. Its translation: CASSQDSSSRPLTRAWETQYF.

The V and J genes are TRBV15 and TRBJ2-7, with TRBD1 matching over 12 bases. The V gene's germline CDR1 is LNHNV and CDR2 YYDKDF (reference sequence). CDR3 length: 15 residues. V trimming: 1 base; J trimming: 5 bases; junction bases outside the gene matches: 3. CDR3 in amino acids: CATSRAGTGGHEQYF. CDR3 in DNA: TGTGCCACCAGCAGAGCCGGGACAGGGGGCCACGAGCAGTACTTC.

This clone was seen only a few times. The genes are TRBV4-1 and TRBJ1-2; D might be TRBD1 (5 bases). V was clipped by 0 bases and J by 8 bases, with 16 bases between them. Germline V gene sequence: CDR1 MGHRA, CDR2 YSYEKL. The CDR3 is made up of 15 amino acids. The chain's CDR3 is CASSQETSTGEGYTF. The CDR3 nucleotides read TGCGCCAGCAGCCAAGAGACGTCAACAGGCGAGGGCTACACCTTC.

CDR3 sequence: CASSHGTGNRGSGANVLTF. The CDR3 DNA sequence: TGTGCCAGCAGCCATGGTACTGGGAACAGGGGGTCTGGGGCCAACGTCCTGACTTTC. The chain has TRBV5-8 and TRBJ2-6, with TRBD1 identical over 8 bases. V was clipped by 4 bases and J by 1 base; unmatched bases: 13. The CDR3 runs 19 residues. In germline, CDR1 is SGHTS, CDR2 YDEGEE.

Only a few counts were recorded for this clone. The gene calls are TRBV25-1 and TRBJ2-4; 8 bases map to TRBD2. Germline V lookup: CDR1 MGHDK, CDR2 SYGVNS. The CDR3 consists of 16 residues. J gave up 4 bases and V 2 bases, and 7 bases lay outside the gene matches. CDR3 sequence reads: CASSEGLERGKNIQYF. The CDR3 DNA reads as TGTGCCAGCAGTGAAGGTTTAGAGCGGGGGAAAAACATTCAGTACTTC. Together with reference TRBV25-1 and TRBJ2-4, the CDR3 gives the full variable domain: EADIYQTPRYLVIGTGKKITLECSQTMGHDKMYWYQQDPGMELHLIHYSYGVNSTEKGDLSSESTVSRIRTEHFPLTLESARPSHTSQYLCASSEGLERGKNIQYFGAGTRLSVL.

This clone was counted a single time. The chain employs TRBV5-1 and TRBJ1-1, with D perhaps TRBD1 (6 bases). This CDR3 spans 14 amino acids. Trimming removed 4 bases from V and 0 bases from J, with 10 bases in between. Germline loops: CDR1 SGHRS, CDR2 YFSETQ. Here the CDR3 DNA reads TGCGCCAGCAGCGTGGACAGCATGAACACTGAAGCTTTCTTT. It codes for CASSVDSMNTEAFF.

The chain combines TRBV19 with TRBJ1-5, with 11 nucleotides matching TRBD1. From germline, CDR1 is LNHDA and CDR2 SQIVND (reference sequence). Losses at the gene ends were 7 bases for V and 4 bases for J; bases not matched to a gene: 6. The CDR3 runs 15 residues. As DNA, the CDR3 is TGTGCCAGTACCGTGGACAGGGGGCTGAATCAGCCCCAGCATTTT. It encodes CASTVDRGLNQPQHF.

The chain combines TRBV4-1 with TRBJ1-5; the D gene is possibly TRBD1 (5 bases). With 1 base removed from V and 6 bases from J, the gap between germline ends came to 16 bases. This CDR3 is 16 amino acids long. Germline V gene data show CDR1 as MGHRA and CDR2 as YSYEKL. The CDR3 spells CASSQGMLTVSQPQHF. The CDR3 region has the DNA TGCGCCAGCAGCCAAGGTATGCTGACAGTGTCTCAGCCCCAGCATTTT.

The chain recombines TRBV5-1 with TRBJ2-3, with 7 bases that match TRBD2. CDR1 and CDR2 (germline): SGHRS, YFSETQ. The CDR3 has 15 residues. The ends lost 0 bases at V and 5 bases at J; junction bases unmatched: 6. The CDR3 spells CASSLDGGSGDTQYF. In DNA form, the CDR3 reads TGCGCCAGCAGCTTGGACGGGGGGTCCGGAGATACGCAGTATTTT.

This chain uses TRBV7-2 with TRBJ1-6, with D possibly matching TRBD1 (6 bases). The CDR3 contains 15 residues. The ends were cut back, 5 bases at V and 7 bases at J, with 15 bases in the middle. Per the germline V gene, CDR1 is SGHTA and CDR2 is FQGNSA. The CDR3 DNA sequence: TGTGCCAGCAGCCTCGGAGCAGGGGTGAATTCACCCCTCCACTTT. It yields the protein CASSLGAGVNSPLHF.

The chain is built from TRBV29-1 and TRBJ1-2; the D is unclear. The CDR3 length is 12 residues. V lost 3 bases and J lost 14, with 19 bases in between. Germline V CDR1 and CDR2: SQVTM, ANQGSEA. The CDR3 loop reads CSVEVLAAHLTF. The DNA of the CDR3 is TGCAGCGTTGAGGTTCTGGCGGCGCATTTGACCTTC. Based on the CDR3 plus reference TRBV29-1 and TRBJ1-2, the full variable domain is SAVISQKPSRDICQRGTSLTIQCQVDSQVTMMFWYRQQPGQSLTLIATANQGSEATYESGFVIDKFPISRPNLTFSTLTVSNMSPEDSSIYLCSVEVLAAHLTFGSGTRLTVV.

The V and J genes are TRBV13 and TRBJ2-2; TRBD2 agrees at 11 bases. There are 15 residues in the CDR3. In germline, CDR1 is PRHDT, CDR2 FYEKMQ (reference sequence). The V gene end was trimmed by 4 bases and the J gene end by 5 bases; junction bases not matched to a gene: 3. The CDR3 DNA is TGTGCCAGCAGCTCCCGACTAGCGGGGACCGGGGAGCTGTTTTTT. It codes for CASSSRLAGTGELFF.

This sequence joins TRBV29-1 and TRBJ1-2; maybe TRBD1 (5 bases). The CDR3 has 13 amino acids. V lost 6 bases, J lost 2 bases, and 13 bases lay in between. The germline gives CDR1 SQVTM, CDR2 ANQGSEA. CDR3 DNA: TGCAGCGTAGGCCAGGGTTCCAACTATGGCTACACCTTC. It is translated as CSVGQGSNYGYTF.

The chain recombines TRBV12-5 with TRBJ1-1, with D unresolved. CDR3 length: 15 residues. Germline CDR1 LGHNT, CDR2 FRNRAP. V was shortened by 0 bases and J by 2 bases, with 10 bases between the two germline ends. As DNA, the CDR3 is TGTGCTAGTGGTTTGGTAGTTGCGGCTAACACTGAAGCTTTCTTT. As protein: CASGLVVAANTEAFF.

The chain links TRBV5-3 to TRBJ1-5; D is possibly TRBD1 (6 bases). TRBV5-3 is annotated as an ORF whose role is uncertain. The V end lost 2 bases, the J end lost 5 bases, and 26 bases lay between the germline ends. This CDR3 region has 19 residues. CDR3 sequence (DNA): TGTGCCAGAAGCTTCGCGGCGGGGGGCAGGTTGTGGGGGCATCAGCCCCAGCATTTT. Protein product: CARSFAAGGRLWGHQPQHF.

The chain is built from TRBV5-5 and TRBJ1-2, with TRBD1 identical over 9 bases. Germline loops: CDR1 SGHKS, CDR2 YYEKEE (reference sequence). The CDR3 runs to 13 residues. Trimming took 0 bases from V and 10 from J; bases not matched to a gene: 4. The CDR3 is CASSLGQGVLYTF. CDR3 DNA sequence: TGTGCCAGCAGCTTGGGACAGGGGGTTCTCTACACCTTC.

V is TRBV10-3 and J is TRBJ2-6; maybe TRBD2 (6 bases). From germline, CDR1 is ENHRY and CDR2 SYGVKD. This CDR3 comprises 16 residues. V was clipped by 7 bases and J by 0 bases, with 13 bases between them. The DNA for the CDR3 is TGTGCCATCACGGAGGGACCCTTCTCTGGGGCCAACGTCCTGACTTTC. Translating gives CAITEGPFSGANVLTF.